Listed below are T cell receptor beta chains from one sample, sequenced in a study of blood T cell repertoires in COVID-19. Generated by immunoSEQ multiplex PCR, the TCRdb table keeps only in-frame clones and is missing some. The sample carries roughly 160,000 clones, 86% recorded once. Material for sequencing was peripheral blood. The receptor source for this set is a man between 60 and 70 years old with acute or convalescent COVID-19. CDR3s include the opening cysteine and the closing phenylalanine or tryptophan. The order of the fields is D gene, V gene, J gene, clone size, CDR3 DNA, CDR3 protein. A D gene is named only where the DNA matches it firmly. For some rows the clone size is stated as once, few or many, or as a class when expanded; others skip it.

TRBD1	TRBV18	TRBJ2-7	NA	TGTGCCAGCTCACAAGGACAGGGGGCGGGGGAGCAGTACTTC	CASSQGQGAGEQYF
NA	TRBV19	TRBJ1-5	NA	TGTGCCAGTAGTAAGCAGGCCGGCCAGCCCCAGCATTTT	CASSKQAGQPQHF
NA	TRBV28	TRBJ1-1	NA	TGTGCCAGCAGCCGGGACGGGGGCACTGAAGCTTTCTTT	CASSRDGGTEAFF
NA	TRBV7-9	TRBJ2-5	once	TGTGCCAGCAGTTATTCCGGGGGGCAAGGGACCCAGTACTTC	CASSYSGGQGTQYF
NA	TRBV18	TRBJ2-7	NA	TGTGCCAGCTCACCAACCGGGACTCGCTCCTACGAGCAGTACTTC	CASSPTGTRSYEQYF
NA	TRBV28	TRBJ1-3	NA	TGTGCCAGCAGTTTTTTACAGGGTCTCACCACCATATATTTT	CASSFLQGLTTIYF
TRBD1	TRBV5-1	TRBJ1-6	NA	TGCGCCAGCAGCCCTACTACCGGGACAGGCCCGTATAATTCACCCCTCCACTTT	CASSPTTGTGPYNSPLHF
TRBD1	TRBV19	TRBJ1-5	NA	TGTGCCAGTAGTATCCAGGGGGATCAGCCCCAGCATTTT	CASSIQGDQPQHF
TRBD1	TRBV28	TRBJ1-6	NA	TGTGCCAGCAGTTCGGGACAGGGGGTTCCCCTCCACTTT	CASSSGQGVPLHF
TRBD1	TRBV10-3	TRBJ1-2	NA	TGTGCCATCAGTGAACGACAGGGAGAGTATGGCTACACCTTC	CAISERQGEYGYTF
NA	TRBV5-1	TRBJ1-1	NA	TGCGCCAGCAGCTCTAGACGTTCCAACACTGAAGCTTTCTTT	CASSSRRSNTEAFF
TRBD2	TRBV11-2	TRBJ2-7	NA	TGTGCCAGCAGCCCACGGACTAGCGGTTTCTACGAGCAGTACTTC	CASSPRTSGFYEQYF
NA	TRBV5-4	TRBJ2-7	few	TGTGCCAGCAGCATTCCGGGGGACGAGCAGTACTTC	CASSIPGDEQYF
TRBD1	TRBV11-2	TRBJ1-5	NA	TGTGCCAGCAGCCCCGCGGGACAGGGTTTTAATCAGCCCCAGCATTTT	CASSPAGQGFNQPQHF
NA	TRBV7-3	TRBJ2-6	NA	TGTGCCAGCAGCGCCGGGGCTGGGGCCAACGTCCTGACTTTC	CASSAGAGANVLTF
TRBD1	TRBV15	TRBJ1-2	once	TGTGCCACCACGGACCGCTACAGGGGCCATGGCTACACCTTC	CATTDRYRGHGYTF
NA	TRBV6-6	TRBJ2-7	once	TGTGCCAGCAGTTCCGCAGGGCGAGAGCAGTACTTC	CASSSAGREQYF
NA	TRBV29-1	TRBJ2-7	NA	TGCAGCGTTGGGTCCTGGGACACGGGGTCCTACGAGCAGTACTTC	CSVGSWDTGSYEQYF
NA	TRBV5-1	TRBJ2-3	NA	TGCGCCAGCAGCTTCATCCCGGCAGATACGCAGTATTTT	CASSFIPADTQYF
NA	TRBV6-5	TRBJ2-7	NA	TGTGCCAGCAGTTACCTCCCGGCTAGGAGCTACGAGCAGTACTTC	CASSYLPARSYEQYF
NA	TRBV6-5	TRBJ2-5	NA	TGTGCCAGCGCTACTATCGGAGCCCCTCAAGAGACCCAGTACTTC	CASATIGAPQETQYF
TRBD1	TRBV29-1	TRBJ1-1	once	TGCAGCGTTGAGAGGGATATGGACAGGGGGCCCGACACTGAAGCTTTCTTT	CSVERDMDRGPDTEAFF
TRBD1	TRBV20-1	TRBJ1-5	few	TGCAGTGCTAGTCCAGGGGGTGGTAATCAGCCCCAGCATTTT	CSASPGGGNQPQHF
TRBD1	TRBV28	TRBJ2-7	NA	TGTGCCAGCATTTCTTCCGACAGGGGGTCCTACGAGCAGTACTTC	CASISSDRGSYEQYF
NA	TRBV10-1	TRBJ2-7	NA	TGCGCCAGCTCTAGGGGGGGGTATGGCGAGCAGTACTTC	CASSRGGYGEQYF
NA	TRBV6-2/TRBV6-3	TRBJ2-3	NA	TGTGCCAGCAGTTTAGACGGGAGCACAGATACGCAGTATTTT	CASSLDGSTDTQYF
NA	TRBV28	TRBJ2-1	NA	TGTGCCAGCAGCGACACTTACAATGAGCAGTTCTTC	CASSDTYNEQFF
TRBD1	TRBV5-1	TRBJ1-5	NA	TGCGCCAGCAGCTGGGGATACAGGGGACCCAATCAGCCCCAGCATTTT	CASSWGYRGPNQPQHF
TRBD1	TRBV13	TRBJ1-6	NA	TGTGCCAGCAGCCTCACGCGGGGGACAGGGGTTTATAATTCACCCCTCCACTTT	CASSLTRGTGVYNSPLHF
TRBD2	TRBV10-3	TRBJ2-7	NA	TGTGCCATCCGTCGGACTAGCGGGAACAACGAGCAGTACTTC	CAIRRTSGNNEQYF
NA	TRBV18	TRBJ2-5	NA	TGTGCCAGCTCACCAAGCCCGGGTCCAGAGACCCAGTACTTC	CASSPSPGPETQYF
TRBD2	TRBV27	TRBJ2-2	once	TGTGCCAGCAGTTGGGGGGGCGGGGAGCTGTTTTTT	CASSWGGGELFF
NA	TRBV19	TRBJ2-7	NA	TGTGCCAGTAGTGCAAACCGGGACTCCTCCTACGAGCAGTACTTC	CASSANRDSSYEQYF
TRBD2	TRBV29-1	TRBJ2-1	NA	TGCAGCGTTGAAGCTTTAGCGGGCGCGGGTGAGCAGTTCTTC	CSVEALAGAGEQFF
TRBD1	TRBV28	TRBJ2-5	NA	TGTGCCAGCAGTCCAAGCCCGGGACAGGGCCAAGAGACCCAGTACTTC	CASSPSPGQGQETQYF
NA	TRBV28	TRBJ1-3	NA	TGTGCCAGCAGAACACCGGGTCAGAGAAGAAACACCATATATTTT	CASRTPGQRRNTIYF
NA	TRBV12-3/TRBV12-4	TRBJ2-3	NA	TGTGCCAGCAGCCGTACTAGCACAGATACGCAGTATTTT	CASSRTSTDTQYF
NA	TRBV27	TRBJ2-1	NA	TGTGCCAGCAGCTGGGGGGTCAATGAGCAGTTCTTC	CASSWGVNEQFF
NA	TRBV2	TRBJ2-7	NA	TGTGCCAGCACTAGGATAGCTGGATACGAGCAGTACTTC	CASTRIAGYEQYF
NA	TRBV27	TRBJ1-6	NA	TGTGCCAGCAGTTCCTCGGGAGTTTTTTATAATTCACCCCTCCACTTT	CASSSSGVFYNSPLHF
NA	TRBV7-3	TRBJ2-3	NA	TGTGCCAGCAGCCCGCGGGACAGACCCTTAAGCACAGATACGCAGTATTTT	CASSPRDRPLSTDTQYF
TRBD1	TRBV5-1	TRBJ2-5	once	TGCGCCAGCTACCCAGGGGGACGAGAGACCCAGTACTTC	CASYPGGRETQYF
TRBD1	TRBV3-1/TRBV3-2	TRBJ2-7	NA	TGTGCCAGCAGCCAAGATCTGGGACAGCAATCCGAGCAGTACTTC	CASSQDLGQQSEQYF
NA	TRBV27	TRBJ1-3	NA	TGTGCCAGCAGTGTTGACAGGGGAAACACCATATATTTT	CASSVDRGNTIYF
TRBD1	TRBV24-1	TRBJ2-3	NA	TGTGCCACCCACAGGGGGACCCTTAGCACAGATACGCAGTATTTT	CATHRGTLSTDTQYF
NA	TRBV18	TRBJ2-1	NA	TGTGCCAGCTCACCAGGGAGTCCTGAAAATGAGCAGTTCTTC	CASSPGSPENEQFF
NA	TRBV27	TRBJ2-7	NA	TGTGCCAGCAGTCCGAGGGGGGGAGGGACATACGAGCAGTACTTC	CASSPRGGGTYEQYF
NA	TRBV7-6	TRBJ2-1	NA	TGTGCCAGCAGCGCCCCTAGCGCCAGCTCCTACAATGAGCAGTTCTTC	CASSAPSASSYNEQFF
TRBD1	TRBV2	TRBJ2-7	NA	TGTGCCAGCAGTGAAATGGGACAGGGGACCTACGAGCAGTACTTC	CASSEMGQGTYEQYF
NA	TRBV5-1	TRBJ1-1	once	TGCGCCAGCAGCTTGGGTCATGGGGGGACTGAAGCTTTCTTT	CASSLGHGGTEAFF